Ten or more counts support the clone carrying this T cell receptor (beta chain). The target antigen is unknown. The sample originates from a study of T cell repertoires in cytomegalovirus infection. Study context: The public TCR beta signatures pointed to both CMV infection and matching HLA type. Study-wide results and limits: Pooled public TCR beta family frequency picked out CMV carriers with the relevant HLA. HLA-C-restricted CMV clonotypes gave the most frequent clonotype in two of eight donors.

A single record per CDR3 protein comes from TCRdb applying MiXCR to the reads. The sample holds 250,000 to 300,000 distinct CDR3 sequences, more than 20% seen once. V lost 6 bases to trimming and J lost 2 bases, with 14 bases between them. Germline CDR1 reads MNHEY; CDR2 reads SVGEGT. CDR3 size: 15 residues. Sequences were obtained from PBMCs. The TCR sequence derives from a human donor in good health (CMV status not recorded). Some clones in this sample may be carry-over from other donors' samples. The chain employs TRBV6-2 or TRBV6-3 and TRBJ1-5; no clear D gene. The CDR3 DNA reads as TGTGCCAGCAGATCGTATCAGAGGGGCAATCAGCCCCAGCATTTT. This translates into CASRSYQRGNQPQHF.